This T cell receptor beta chain was sequenced during a study of PD-1 blockade in mismatch repair-deficient tumors. The repertoire was sequenced with immunoSEQ multiplex PCR; TCRdb's copy has only in-frame clones and lacks some. The repertoire holds roughly 45,000 clones, with approximately 80% as singletons. V was trimmed by 4 bases and J by 8 bases, leaving 14 bases between them. The CDR3 consists of 13 residues. In germline, CDR1 is SGHDN, CDR2 FVKESK. The specimen comprised PBMCs, sampled before pembrolizumab treatment. The origin of this receptor is an adult with mismatch repair-deficient cancer. The chain couples TRBV14 to TRBJ1-2; possible D gene TRBD1, 5 bases. The CDR3 nucleotides are TGTGCCAGCAGCCCAGGGTGGGCCTACGGCTACACCTTC. Its protein product is CASSPGWAYGYTF.